Each of the 8 T cell receptor beta chains below was sequenced from the same sample in a study of human T cells and chemical hapten exposure. TCRdb ran MiXCR on the RACE reads and lists one entry per CDR3 protein. The sample records about 400,000 distinct CDR3 sequences, roughly 6.3% being singletons. Time point described: patch test 2, 6 weeks after DPC sensitization. Treatment indicated: therapeutic diphenylcyclopropenone sensitization with weekly scalp DPC. The source was whole blood, collected in connection with sensitization to the hapten diphenylcyclopropenone (DPC). These receptor sequences come from a woman aged 18-29 years with alopecia areata. Some clones in this sample may be carry-over from other donors' samples.

This clonotype was seen many times. The chain carries TRBV10-3 and TRBJ1-1; the D is unclear. Germline V gene sequence: CDR1 ENHRY, CDR2 SYGVKD. The CDR3 sequence is 13 residues long. The germline V and J ends were trimmed by 6 bases and 0 bases, with 8 bases remaining between them. CDR3 sequence reads: CAIREALNTEAFF. In DNA form, the CDR3 reads TGTGCCATCAGGGAAGCGCTGAACACTGAAGCTTTCTTT.

This clonotype was seen many times. The chain employs TRBV20-1 and TRBJ2-1; perhaps D is TRBD1 or TRBD2 (5 bases each). The CDR3 covers 15 residues. Germline CDR1 reads DFQATT; CDR2 reads SNEGSKA (reference sequence). V was clipped by 5 bases and J by 5 bases, with 19 bases between them. DNA for the CDR3: TGCAGTGCTCGTATTATGGGGACGGACCACAATGAGCAGTTCTTC. This sequence encodes CSARIMGTDHNEQFF.

This clonotype appeared many times. In DNA form, the CDR3 reads TGCAGCGTTGAGGGACAGCCTAACACTGAAGCTTTCTTT. Its protein is CSVEGQPNTEAFF. The J gene is TRBJ1-1, the V gene TRBV29-1, with 7 bases lining up with TRBD1. The CDR3 contains 13 residues. Looked up from germline, CDR1 is SQVTM and CDR2 is ANQGSEA. V shed 3 bases, J shed 2 bases, and the junction held 3 bases outside the gene matches.

This clonotype was seen more than once but under ten times. The gene calls are TRBV12-3 or TRBV12-4 and TRBJ2-1; 9 bases fit TRBD1. The CDR3 contains 14 residues. Unmatched junction bases numbered 9, after V lost 5 bases and J lost 10 bases. The CDR3 protein is CASSLTGGEEEQFF. CDR3 nucleotides: TGTGCCAGCAGTCTCACAGGGGGCGAGGAGGAGCAGTTCTTC.

This clonotype was observed a handful of times. The CDR3 loop is CASSRQGRSEEQYF. The CDR3, as DNA: TGTGCCAGTAGTCGACAGGGGAGAAGCGAGGAGCAGTACTTC. The V and J genes are TRBV19 and TRBJ2-7; TRBD1 matches at 8 bases. V shed 5 bases and J 7 bases; nucleotides not matched to a gene: 10. Germline values: CDR1 LNHDA, CDR2 SQIVND (reference sequence). This CDR3 is built from 14 residues.

The sample holds many counts of this clonotype. Germline is not matched at one junction end, which may reflect a read error. The chain uses TRBV5-1 and TRBJ1-1, with no clear D. The germline V gene has CDR1 SGHRS and CDR2 YFSETQ. The CDR3 spans 12 residues. The CDR3: CASSSGGTEAFF. CDR3 nucleotides: TGTGCCAGCTCCTCCGGCGGCACTGAAGCTTTCTTT. Looking up the rest from reference TRBV5-1 and TRBJ1-1 gives the full variable domain: KAGVTQTPRYLIKTRGQQVTLSCSPISGHRSVSWYQQTPGQGLQFLFEYFSETQRNKGNFPGRFSGRQFSNSRSEMNVSTLELGDSALYLCASSSGGTEAFFGQGTRLTVV.

This clonotype was detected a few times. The chain has TRBV11-2 and TRBJ2-5; D remains unclear. V gave up 4 bases and J gave up 5 bases, with 14 bases separating them. Germline loops: CDR1 SGHAT, CDR2 FQNNGV. This CDR3 is built from 14 residues. DNA of the CDR3: TGTGCCAGCAGCTCTCATATAGGGCTGGAGACCCAGTACTTC. Its translation is CASSSHIGLETQYF.

The CDR3 coding sequence is TGTGCCAGCAGTTACCCCACACCTTACAGGGGCAGGGGAAACACCATATATTTT. Residues: CASSYPTPYRGRGNTIYF. The genes are TRBV6-5 and TRBJ1-3; 7 bases line up with TRBD1. The CDR3 is made up of 18 amino acids. Germline lookup yields CDR1 MNHEY and CDR2 SVGAGI. V shed 2 bases and J 4 bases; nucleotides not matched to a gene: 14.